This T cell receptor beta chain was identified during a study of blood T cell repertoires in COVID-19. Study-level background: Material from acute and convalescent COVID-19 was sourced from the United States, Italy and Spain.

Original handling: Nucleated cell counts were estimated from reference gene primer amplification. Profiled with immunoSEQ multiplex PCR; TCRdb holds only in-frame clones, not every one. For V, J and clone size, that table is used; D and trimming come from the DNA. The sample includes 210,000 or so clones, over 80% seen only once; the top ten take about 5%. The CDR3 totals 14 residues. Trimming took 4 bases from V and 2 from J, leaving 10 bases between them. From germline, CDR1 is SGHRS and CDR2 YFSETQ. V gene TRBV5-1 combines with J gene TRBJ1-5, with D possibly being TRBD1 (5 bases). The source is a human donor in a cohort sampled during active COVID-19. Sequenced input: peripheral blood. The CDR3 DNA is TGCGCCAGCAGCCTGGGGGGGGGCAATCAGCCCCAGCATTTT. Translating gives CASSLGGGNQPQHF.